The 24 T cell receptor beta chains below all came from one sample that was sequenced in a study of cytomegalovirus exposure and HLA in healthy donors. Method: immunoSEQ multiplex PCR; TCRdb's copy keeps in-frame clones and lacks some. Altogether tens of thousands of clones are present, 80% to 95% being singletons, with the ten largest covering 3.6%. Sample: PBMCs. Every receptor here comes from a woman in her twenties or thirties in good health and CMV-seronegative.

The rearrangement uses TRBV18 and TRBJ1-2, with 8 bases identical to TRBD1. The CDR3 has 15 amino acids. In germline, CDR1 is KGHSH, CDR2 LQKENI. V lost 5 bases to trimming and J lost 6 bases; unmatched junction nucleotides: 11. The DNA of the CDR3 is TGTGCCAGCTCAACGAGACAGGGGAAGGTAGATGGCTACACCTTC. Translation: CASSTRQGKVDGYTF.

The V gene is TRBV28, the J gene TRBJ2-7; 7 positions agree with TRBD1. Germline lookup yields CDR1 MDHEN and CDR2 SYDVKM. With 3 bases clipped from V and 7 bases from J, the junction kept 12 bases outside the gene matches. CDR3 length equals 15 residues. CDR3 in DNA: TGTGCCAGCAGTTTGACCCGACAGGGTAATAGGGAGCAGTACTTC. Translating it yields CASSLTRQGNREQYF.

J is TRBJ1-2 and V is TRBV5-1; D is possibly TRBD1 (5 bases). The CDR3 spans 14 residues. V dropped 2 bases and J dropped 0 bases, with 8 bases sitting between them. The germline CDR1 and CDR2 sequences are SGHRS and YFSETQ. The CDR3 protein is CASSLDSTNYGYTF. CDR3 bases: TGCGCCAGCAGCTTAGACAGCACTAACTATGGCTACACCTTC.

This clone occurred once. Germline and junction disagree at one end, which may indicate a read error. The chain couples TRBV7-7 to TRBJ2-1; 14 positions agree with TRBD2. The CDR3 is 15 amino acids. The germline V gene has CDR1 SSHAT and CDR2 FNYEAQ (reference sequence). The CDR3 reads CASSSGLAGVNEQFF. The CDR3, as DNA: TGTGCTAGCAGCTCGGGACTAGCGGGAGTCAATGAGCAGTTCTTC. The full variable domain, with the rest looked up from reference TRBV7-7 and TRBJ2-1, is GAGVSQSPRYKVTKRGQDVTLRCDPISSHATLYWYQQALGQGPEFLTYFNYEAQPDKSGLPSDRFSAERPEGSISTLTIQRTEQRDSAMYRCASSSGLAGVNEQFFGPGTRLTVL.

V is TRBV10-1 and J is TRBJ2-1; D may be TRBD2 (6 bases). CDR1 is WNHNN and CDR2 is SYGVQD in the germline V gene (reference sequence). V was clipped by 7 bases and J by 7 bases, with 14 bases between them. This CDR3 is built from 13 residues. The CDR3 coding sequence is TGCGCCAGCACCGAGGGGAGGCCAAATGAGCAGTTCTTC. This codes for CASTEGRPNEQFF.

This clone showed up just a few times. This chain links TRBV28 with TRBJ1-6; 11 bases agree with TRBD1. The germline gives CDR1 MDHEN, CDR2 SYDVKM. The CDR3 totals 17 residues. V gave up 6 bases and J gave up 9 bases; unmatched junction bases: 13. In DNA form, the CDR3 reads TGTGCCAGCAGCCAAGACACCAGGACAGGGGGCGGTTCACCCCTCCACTTT. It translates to CASSQDTRTGGGSPLHF. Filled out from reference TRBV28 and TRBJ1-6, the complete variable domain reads DVKVTQSSRYLVKRTGEKVFLECVQDMDHENMFWYRQDPGLGLRLIYFSYDVKMKEKGDIPEGYSVSREKKERFSLILESASTNQTSMYLCASSQDTRTGGGSPLHFGNGTRLTVT.

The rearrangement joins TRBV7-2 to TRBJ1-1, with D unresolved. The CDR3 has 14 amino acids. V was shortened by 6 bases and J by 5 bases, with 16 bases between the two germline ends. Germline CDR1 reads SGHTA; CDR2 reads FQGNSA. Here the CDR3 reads CASSLLPGPTEAFF. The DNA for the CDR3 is TGTGCCAGCAGTCTGCTTCCGGGTCCAACTGAAGCTTTCTTT.

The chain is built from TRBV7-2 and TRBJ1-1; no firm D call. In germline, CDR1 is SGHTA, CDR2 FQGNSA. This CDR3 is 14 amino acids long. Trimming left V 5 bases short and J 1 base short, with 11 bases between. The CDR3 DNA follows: TGTGCCAGCAGCCCCGGCAGGCAGAACACTGAAGCTTTCTTT. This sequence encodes CASSPGRQNTEAFF.

The CDR3 DNA reads as TGTGCCAGCAGCTTAGGGTCGCGGGGCTCTGGAAACACCATATATTTT. Translation: CASSLGSRGSGNTIYF. This chain uses TRBV7-2 with TRBJ1-3, with D hard to call. The germline gives CDR1 SGHTA, CDR2 FQGNSA. The CDR3 contains 16 residues. With 1 base removed from V and 0 bases from J, the gap between germline ends came to 10 bases.

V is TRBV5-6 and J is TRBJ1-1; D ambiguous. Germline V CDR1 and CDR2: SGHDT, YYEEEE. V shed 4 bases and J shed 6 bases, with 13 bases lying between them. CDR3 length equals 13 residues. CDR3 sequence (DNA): TGTGCCAGCAGCGTAGAACCAGGCTCTGAAGCTTTCTTT. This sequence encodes CASSVEPGSEAFF.

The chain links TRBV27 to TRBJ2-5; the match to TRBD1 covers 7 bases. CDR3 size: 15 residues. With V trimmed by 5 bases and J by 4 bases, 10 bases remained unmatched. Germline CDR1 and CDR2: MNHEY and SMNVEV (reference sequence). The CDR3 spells CASSVSTGARETQYF. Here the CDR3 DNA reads TGTGCCAGCAGTGTCAGCACAGGGGCTCGAGAGACCCAGTACTTC.

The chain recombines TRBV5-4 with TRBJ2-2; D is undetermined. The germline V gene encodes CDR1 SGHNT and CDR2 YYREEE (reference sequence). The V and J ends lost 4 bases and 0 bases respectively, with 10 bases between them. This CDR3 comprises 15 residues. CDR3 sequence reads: CASSPPSPNTGELFF. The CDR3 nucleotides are TGTGCCAGCAGCCCCCCGTCCCCGAACACCGGGGAGCTGTTTTTT.

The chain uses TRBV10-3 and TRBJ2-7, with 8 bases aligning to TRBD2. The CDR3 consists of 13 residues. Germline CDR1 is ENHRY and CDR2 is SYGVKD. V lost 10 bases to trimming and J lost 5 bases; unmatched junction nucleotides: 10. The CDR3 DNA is TGTGCCACCTCCCGGGGGGGGTGGGACGAGCAGTACTTC. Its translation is CATSRGGWDEQYF.

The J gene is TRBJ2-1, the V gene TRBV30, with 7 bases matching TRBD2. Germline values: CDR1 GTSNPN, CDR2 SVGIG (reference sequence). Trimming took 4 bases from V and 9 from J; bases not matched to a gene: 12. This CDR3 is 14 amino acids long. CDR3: CAWKGLQLSGEQFF. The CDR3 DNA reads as TGTGCCTGGAAGGGACTACAGCTTAGTGGTGAGCAGTTCTTC. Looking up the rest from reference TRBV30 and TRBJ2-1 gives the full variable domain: SQTIHQWPATLVQPVGSPLSLECTVEGTSNPNLYWYRQAAGRGLQLLFYSVGIGQISSEVPQNLSASRPQDRQFILSSKKLLLSDSGFYLCAWKGLQLSGEQFFGPGTRLTVL.

In nucleotides, the CDR3 is TGCGCCAGCAGCTTAGCGGGACACGAGTCTGATGAGCAGTTCTTC. As protein: CASSLAGHESDEQFF. The chain combines TRBV5-1 with TRBJ2-1, with a weak D call TRBD2 (7 bases). Germline V gene lookup returns CDR1 SGHRS and CDR2 YFSETQ. The V end lost 2 bases, the J end lost 8 bases, and 17 bases lay between the germline ends. CDR3 length: 15 residues.

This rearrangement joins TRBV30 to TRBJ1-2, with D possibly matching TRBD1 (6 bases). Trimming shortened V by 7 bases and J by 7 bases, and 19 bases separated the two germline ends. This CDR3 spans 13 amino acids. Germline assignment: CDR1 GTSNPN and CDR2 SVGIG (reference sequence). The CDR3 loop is CASGGRRDRGYTF. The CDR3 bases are TGTGCCTCCGGGGGGCGCCGAGATCGTGGCTACACCTTC.

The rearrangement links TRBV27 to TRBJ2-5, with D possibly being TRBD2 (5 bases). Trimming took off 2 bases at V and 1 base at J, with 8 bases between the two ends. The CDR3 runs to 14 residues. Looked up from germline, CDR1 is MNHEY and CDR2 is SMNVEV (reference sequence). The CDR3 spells CASSLAGFQETQYF. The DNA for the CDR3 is TGTGCCAGCAGTTTAGCGGGCTTCCAAGAGACCCAGTACTTC.

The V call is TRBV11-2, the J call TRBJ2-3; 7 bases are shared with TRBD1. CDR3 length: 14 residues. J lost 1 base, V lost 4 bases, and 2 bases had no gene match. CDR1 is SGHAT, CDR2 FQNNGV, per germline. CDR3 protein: CASSSQGRTDTQYF. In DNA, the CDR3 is TGTGCCAGCAGCTCACAGGGGCGCACAGATACGCAGTATTTT.

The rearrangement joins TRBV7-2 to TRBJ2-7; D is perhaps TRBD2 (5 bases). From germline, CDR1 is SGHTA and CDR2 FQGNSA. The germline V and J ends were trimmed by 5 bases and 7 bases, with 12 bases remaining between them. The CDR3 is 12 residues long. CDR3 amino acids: CASSRPGEEQYF. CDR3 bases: TGTGCCAGCAGCCGACCCGGGGAAGAGCAGTACTTC.

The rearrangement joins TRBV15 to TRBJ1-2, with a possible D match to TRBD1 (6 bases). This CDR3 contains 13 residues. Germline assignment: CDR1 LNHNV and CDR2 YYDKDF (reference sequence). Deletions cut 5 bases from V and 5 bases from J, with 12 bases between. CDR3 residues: CATSSGTYYGYTF. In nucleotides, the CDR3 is TGTGCCACCAGCTCCGGGACATATTATGGCTACACCTTC. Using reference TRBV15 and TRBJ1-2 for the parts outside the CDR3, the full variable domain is DAMVIQNPRYQVTQFGKPVTLSCSQTLNHNVMYWYQQKSSQAPKLLFHYYDKDFNNEADTPDNFQSRRPNTSFCFLDIRSPGLGDTAMYLCATSSGTYYGYTFGSGTRLTVV.

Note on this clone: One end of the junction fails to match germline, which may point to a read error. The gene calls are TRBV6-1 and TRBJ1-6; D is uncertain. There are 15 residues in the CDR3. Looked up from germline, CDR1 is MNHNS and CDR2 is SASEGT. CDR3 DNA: TGTGCCAGCAGCTCTCTACCGGGGTATAACTCACCCCTCCACTTT. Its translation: CASSSLPGYNSPLHF.

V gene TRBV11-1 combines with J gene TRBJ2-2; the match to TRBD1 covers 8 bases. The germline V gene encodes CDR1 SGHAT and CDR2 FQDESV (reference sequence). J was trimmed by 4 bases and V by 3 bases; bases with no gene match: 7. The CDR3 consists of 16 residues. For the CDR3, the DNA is TGTGCCAGCAGCTTTCAAACAGGGGGAGGCACCGGGGAGCTGTTTTTT. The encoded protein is CASSFQTGGGTGELFF.

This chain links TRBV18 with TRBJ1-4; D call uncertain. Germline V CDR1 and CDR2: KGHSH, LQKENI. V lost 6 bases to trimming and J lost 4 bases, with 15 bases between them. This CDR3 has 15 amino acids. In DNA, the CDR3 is TGTGCCAGCTCGCCGCTGGGAGCCCTTAATGAAAAACTGTTTTTT. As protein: CASSPLGALNEKLFF.

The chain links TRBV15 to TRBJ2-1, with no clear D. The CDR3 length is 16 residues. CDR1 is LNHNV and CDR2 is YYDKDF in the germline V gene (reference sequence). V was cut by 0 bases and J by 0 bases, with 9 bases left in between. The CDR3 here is CATSREDLSSYNEQFF. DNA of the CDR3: TGTGCCACCAGCAGAGAAGACTTGAGCTCCTACAATGAGCAGTTCTTC.